What follows are 27 T cell receptor beta chains derived from one specimen sequenced in a study of T-cell reconstitution after alpha-beta-depleted transplantation in children. During its preparation, the TCRbeta library received unique molecular identifiers. TCRdb itself ran the PCR reads through MiXCR, one entry per CDR3 protein. The profile covers 580,000 or so distinct CDR3 sequences, with 20% to 25% appearing a single time and 12% to 15% taken by the ten largest. Specimen: PBMCs, mostly from graft donor cells, collected 360 days after TCRalphabeta/CD19-depleted stem cell transplant. Source of these receptors: a boy less than two years old who had a stem cell transplant for acute myeloid leukemia, so the T cells may come from the graft donor.

This clonotype has only a few counts. This chain connects TRBV27 to TRBJ1-2; D perhaps matches TRBD1 (6 bases). V was clipped by 5 bases and J by 5 bases, with 12 bases between them. This CDR3 comprises 13 residues. Germline CDR1 reads MNHEY; CDR2 reads SMNVEV (reference sequence). CDR3 sequence: CASSPSTGYGYTF. CDR3 coding DNA: TGTGCCAGCAGTCCATCGACAGGATATGGCTACACCTTC.

V gene TRBV7-9 combines with J gene TRBJ1-1, with unresolved D. This CDR3 is 11 amino acids long. Germline CDR1 SEHNR, CDR2 FQNEAQ (reference sequence). V was clipped by 3 bases and J by 5 bases, with 4 bases between them. The CDR3: CASSFQTEAFF. The CDR3 DNA reads TGTGCCAGCAGCTTCCAAACTGAAGCTTTCTTT. Supplemented by reference TRBV7-9 and TRBJ1-1, the full variable domain reads DTGVSQNPRHKITKRGQNVTFRCDPISEHNRLYWYRQTLGQGPEFLTYFQNEAQLEKSRLLSDRFSAERPKGSFSTLEIQRTEQGDSAMYLCASSFQTEAFFGQGTRLTVV.

The chain carries TRBV12-3 or TRBV12-4 and TRBJ2-1, with 8 bases fitting TRBD1. The J segment lost 2 bases and the V segment lost 3 bases, leaving 9 bases of the junction unmatched. The CDR3 extends over 17 amino acids. The CDR3: CASSLRTGKNPYNEQFF. The CDR3 DNA follows: TGTGCCAGCAGTTTGCGGACAGGGAAGAACCCCTACAATGAGCAGTTCTTC.

This chain links TRBV11-3 with TRBJ2-2; D remains ambiguous. V lost 4 bases and J lost 3, with 18 bases in between. This CDR3 has 17 residues. CDR1 and CDR2 from the germline V gene are SGHNT and YENEEA. The CDR3 protein is CASSSYHSAKDTGELFF. CDR3 DNA sequence: TGTGCCAGCAGCTCGTACCACAGCGCAAAAGACACCGGGGAGCTGTTTTTT. Full variable domain (rest looked up from reference TRBV11-3 and TRBJ2-2): EAGVVQSPRYKIIEKKQPVAFWCNPISGHNTLYWYLQNLGQGPELLIRYENEEAVDDSQLPKDRFSAERLKGVDSTLKIQPAELGDSAVYLCASSSYHSAKDTGELFFGEGSRLTVL.

The table lists this clonotype with a few counts. The chain couples TRBV20-1 to TRBJ2-2; D might be TRBD1 (5 bases). There are 14 residues in the CDR3. Germline loops: CDR1 DFQATT, CDR2 SNEGSKA (reference sequence). Trimming shortened V by 2 bases and J by 5 bases, and 12 bases separated the two germline ends. In DNA, the CDR3 is TGCAGTGCTAGAAGGGGTGGGCAAACCGGGGAGCTGTTTTTT. The encoded protein is CSARRGGQTGELFF.

This clonotype appeared a few times. Written as DNA, the CDR3 is TGTGCCAGCAGCGTAGCCGAACGGACAGGGTATGGCTACACCTTC. This codes for CASSVAERTGYGYTF. The J gene is TRBJ1-2, the V gene TRBV9; TRBD1 aligns across 8 bases. The J segment lost 5 bases and the V segment lost 0 bases, leaving 6 bases of the junction unmatched. CDR3 length: 15 amino acids. Germline V gene data show CDR1 as SGDLS and CDR2 as YYNGEE.

This clonotype has a count of ten or more. The gene calls are TRBV12-3 or TRBV12-4 and TRBJ1-2; D is uncertain. The V gene lost 3 bases and the J gene lost 4 bases, with 9 bases spanning the gap. This CDR3 spans 13 amino acids. The CDR3: CASSFGNIYGYTF. In nucleotides, the CDR3 is TGTGCCAGCAGTTTCGGAAACATCTATGGCTACACCTTC.

The chain couples TRBV20-1 to TRBJ1-1, with D possibly TRBD1 on 5 matching bases. The CDR3 has 12 amino acids. Germline V gene lookup returns CDR1 DFQATT and CDR2 SNEGSKA (reference sequence). Trimming took 4 bases from V and 3 from J, leaving 9 bases between them. CDR3 bases: TGCAGTGCTACCGTAGGGGACACTGAAGCTTTCTTT. This sequence encodes CSATVGDTEAFF.

V and J are TRBV7-8 and TRBJ2-7; tentative D call: TRBD2 (6 bases). Between the trimmed V and J ends, which lost 3 bases and 2 bases, there was a span of 14 bases. CDR3 size: 15 residues. CDR1 and CDR2 from the germline V gene are SGHVS and FQNEAQ. As DNA, the CDR3 is TGTGCCAGCAGCTTCACCGGGACTGGACCCTACGAGCAGTACTTC. It encodes CASSFTGTGPYEQYF.

The V call is TRBV29-1, the J call TRBJ2-3; possible D gene TRBD2, 6 bases. Germline V gene sequence: CDR1 SQVTM, CDR2 ANQGSEA. With 8 bases removed from V and 2 bases from J, the gap between germline ends came to 11 bases. The CDR3 is 12 residues long. Written as DNA, the CDR3 is TGCAGCATCGGCGGGGCCACAGATACGCAGTATTTT. Translating gives CSIGGATDTQYF.

This clonotype came up once. The rearrangement joins TRBV30 to TRBJ2-1, with D unresolved. V was clipped by 1 base and J by 0 bases, with 10 bases between them. Germline V gene sequence: CDR1 GTSNPN, CDR2 SVGIG (reference sequence). The CDR3 is 15 residues long. This CDR3 reads CAWSGIGYSYNEQFF. The CDR3 region has the DNA TGTGCCTGGAGTGGGATCGGCTACTCCTACAATGAGCAGTTCTTC.

The rearrangement joins TRBV4-1 to TRBJ1-5; D is uncertain. V lost 1 base and J 5 bases, leaving 9 bases between the germline ends. The CDR3 length is 14 residues. From germline, CDR1 is MGHRA and CDR2 YSYEKL. The CDR3 spells CASSQGHSDQPQHF. For the CDR3, the DNA is TGCGCCAGCAGCCAAGGACATTCGGATCAGCCCCAGCATTTT.

In its sample, this clonotype was seen a few times. This chain links TRBV20-1 with TRBJ2-5; 10 bases fit TRBD2. There are 14 residues in the CDR3. V was clipped by 6 bases and J by 8 bases; unmatched bases: 12. In germline, CDR1 is DFQATT, CDR2 SNEGSKA (reference sequence). The CDR3 DNA is TGCAGTGCCGCCCGACTAGCGGGCATTTTAACCCAGTACTTC. It yields the protein CSAARLAGILTQYF.

J is TRBJ2-7 and V is TRBV12-3 or TRBV12-4; 9 nucleotides align to TRBD1. There are 16 residues in the CDR3. V was clipped by 6 bases and J by 5 bases; unmatched bases: 14. CDR3 loop: CASRSTSTGGGDEQYF. Here the CDR3 DNA reads TGTGCCAGCAGATCGACCTCGACAGGGGGTGGGGACGAGCAGTACTTC.

Only a few counts were recorded for this clonotype. The V gene is TRBV20-1, the J gene TRBJ2-1; 11 nucleotides agree with TRBD2. The CDR3 extends over 16 amino acids. The ends lost 3 bases at V and 2 bases at J; junction bases unmatched: 6. From germline, CDR1 is DFQATT and CDR2 SNEGSKA (reference sequence). The CDR3 loop reads CSARPLAGDTYNEQFF. The CDR3 DNA sequence: TGCAGTGCTAGGCCACTAGCGGGGGACACCTACAATGAGCAGTTCTTC.

The chain is built from TRBV4-3 and TRBJ2-5; D perhaps matches TRBD1 (6 bases). Trimming pared 3 bases from V and 1 base from J, leaving 9 bases between. The V gene's germline CDR1 is LGHNA and CDR2 YSLEER. The CDR3 is 14 amino acids. The CDR3 loop is CASSHDRTQETQYF. DNA of the CDR3: TGCGCCAGCAGCCACGACAGGACCCAAGAGACCCAGTACTTC.

The V call is TRBV15, the J call TRBJ2-2; 9 bases fit TRBD1. This CDR3 is 18 amino acids long. Germline CDR1 and CDR2: LNHNV and YYDKDF (reference sequence). Germline trimming cut 0 bases from V and 5 bases from J; bases unmatched to any gene: 10. As DNA, the CDR3 is TGTGCCACCAGCAGAGATTTTGGAGGGACAGGGTCGACCGGGGAGCTGTTTTTT. Translating it yields CATSRDFGGTGSTGELFF.

The genes are TRBV20-1 and TRBJ2-7; unclear D gene. V lost 0 bases, J lost 2 bases, and 8 bases lay in between. There are 13 residues in the CDR3. Germline CDR1 is DFQATT and CDR2 is SNEGSKA (reference sequence). CDR3: CSARDVTPYEQYV. The CDR3 bases are TGCAGTGCTAGAGATGTTACCCCCTACGAGCAGTACGTC.

This clonotype has a handful of counts. This chain links TRBV20-1 with TRBJ2-3, with TRBD1 identical over 7 bases. The germline CDR1 and CDR2 sequences are DFQATT and SNEGSKA (reference sequence). This CDR3 contains 14 residues. Germline trimming cut 2 bases from V and 2 bases from J; bases unmatched to any gene: 4. The CDR3 here is CSARRTGDTDTQYF. CDR3 sequence (DNA): TGCAGTGCTAGACGGACAGGAGACACAGATACGCAGTATTTT.

This rearrangement joins TRBV12-3 or TRBV12-4 to TRBJ2-3; D ambiguous. CDR3 size: 15 residues. Trimming pared 5 bases from V and 1 base from J, leaving 13 bases between. CDR3 nucleotide sequence: TGTGCCAGCAGTACCGGCCCTACCGGCACAGATACGCAGTATTTT. As protein: CASSTGPTGTDTQYF.

The J gene is TRBJ1-3, the V gene TRBV6-5, with unresolved D. The germline gives CDR1 MNHEY, CDR2 SVGAGI. The CDR3 totals 15 residues. V lost 2 bases, J lost 1 base, and 9 bases lay in between. The CDR3 nucleotides read TGTGCCAGCAGTTACGGTGTGACTTCTGGAAACACCATATATTTT. Protein sequence: CASSYGVTSGNTIYF.

Only a few counts were recorded for this clonotype. V usage is TRBV6-1 and J usage is TRBJ1-5; no clear D gene. The CDR3 has 16 amino acids. The V end lost 4 bases, the J end lost 0 bases, and 13 bases lay between the germline ends. Germline-derived CDR1 and CDR2 are MNHNS and SASEGT. The CDR3 is CASSAMRQSSNQPQHF. The CDR3 DNA is TGTGCCAGCAGTGCAATGAGGCAGAGTAGCAATCAGCCCCAGCATTTT.

The V gene is TRBV19, the J gene TRBJ1-1, with 7 bases aligning to TRBD1. This CDR3 is 15 amino acids long. Per the germline V gene, CDR1 is LNHDA and CDR2 is SQIVND (reference sequence). With 4 bases clipped from V and 3 bases from J, the junction kept 8 bases outside the gene matches. CDR3 residues: CASSKQGPGDTEAFF. The CDR3 nucleotides are TGTGCCAGTAGTAAACAGGGGCCAGGCGACACTGAAGCTTTCTTT.

V gene TRBV29-1 combines with J gene TRBJ2-1, with 8 nucleotides matching TRBD2. The CDR3 extends over 14 amino acids. Germline V gene data show CDR1 as SQVTM and CDR2 as ANQGSEA. After removal of 4 bases from V and 6 bases from J, the junction contained 8 bases not matched to a gene. The CDR3 nucleotides read TGCAGCGTTGCTGGGGCGGGGGGCCCCAATGAGCAGTTCTTC. It translates to CSVAGAGGPNEQFF.

V is TRBV6-5 and J is TRBJ1-1; no reliable D call. In germline, CDR1 is MNHEY, CDR2 SVGAGI. The CDR3 is made up of 16 amino acids. The ends were cut back, 2 bases at V and 1 base at J, with 14 bases in the middle. This CDR3 is CASSYPGQSPNTEAFF. For the CDR3, the DNA is TGTGCCAGCAGTTACCCGGGCCAGTCTCCGAACACTGAAGCTTTCTTT.

A word on this clonotype: Mismatch with germline at one junction end may stem from a read error. J is TRBJ2-5 and V is TRBV20-1, with D tentatively TRBD2 (6 bases). CDR1 is DFQATT, CDR2 SNEGSKA, per germline (reference sequence). The CDR3 runs 13 residues. Here the CDR3 reads CSGRPGLKETQYF. CDR3 nucleotide sequence: TGCAGTGGTAGACCGGGACTCAAAGAGACCCAGTACTTC.

The table lists this clonotype with many counts. V and J are TRBV7-9 and TRBJ2-3; possibly TRBD2 for D (5 bases). The CDR3 runs 15 residues. Trimming left V 5 bases short and J 2 bases short, with 14 bases between. CDR1 is SEHNR, CDR2 FQNEAQ, per germline (reference sequence). The CDR3 protein is CASSQYRGLTDTQYF. CDR3 nucleotides: TGTGCCAGCAGCCAATACAGAGGACTCACAGATACGCAGTATTTT.